The rows below give T cell receptor beta chains drawn from one sample of a study of cytomegalovirus exposure and HLA in healthy donors. Assay: immunoSEQ multiplex PCR; the TCRdb copy retains only in-frame clones and omits some. The sample includes about 200,000 clones, roughly 77% of them seen just once. Sequencing was carried out using PBMCs. The source is a woman between 45 and 65 years old in good health and CMV-seronegative. CDR3s include the opening cysteine and the closing phenylalanine or tryptophan. A D gene is named only where the DNA matches it firmly. Rows give clone size only sometimes, using once, few, many, or a class for an expanded clone.

NA	TRBV18	NA	TRBJ2-7	TGTGCCAGCTCACAATTCACAGGGCTAGGAAACGAGCAGTACTTC	CASSQFTGLGNEQYF
TRBD1	TRBV19	NA	TRBJ2-2	TGTGCCAGTAGTGCCCCAACAGGGGGCAGTGAGACCGGGGAGCTGTTTTTT	CASSAPTGGSETGELFF
NA	TRBV13	once	TRBJ1-1	TGTGCCAGCAGCTTAGCGGGCAGGCCCCCTATCTCCCAGGGTTTCTTT	CASSLAGRPPISQGFF
TRBD1	TRBV27	NA	TRBJ1-3	TGTGCCAGCAGTTTAGAGGGGGCAGCTGGAAACACCATATATTTT	CASSLEGAAGNTIYF
NA	TRBV7-2	once	TRBJ2-1	TGTGCCAGCAGCTTAGCAGGGAGCTCCTACAATGAGCAGTTCTTC	CASSLAGSSYNEQFF
TRBD2	TRBV29-1	NA	TRBJ2-3	TGCAGCGTTGTGGGGCGAATAGCGGGGGCCACAGATACGCAGTATTTT	CSVVGRIAGATDTQYF
NA	TRBV9	NA	TRBJ1-3	TGTGCCAGCAGCCCCGACAGGCTCTCTGGAAACACCATATATTTT	CASSPDRLSGNTIYF
NA	TRBV5-1	NA	TRBJ2-1	TGCGCCAGCAGCTTGGCCGGGACTCCCTCCTACAATGAGCAGTTCTTC	CASSLAGTPSYNEQFF
NA	TRBV7-3	NA	TRBJ2-5	TGTGCCAGCAGCCTTCTTGGGGGCATCCAAGAGACCCAGTACTTC	CASSLLGGIQETQYF
TRBD1	TRBV15	few	TRBJ2-7	TGTGCCACCAGCAGAGACCCTTGGACAGGGGACGAGCAGTACTTC	CATSRDPWTGDEQYF
NA	TRBV6-6	NA	TRBJ1-3	TGTGCCAGCAGTCCCAGGTTCTCCGGAAACACCATATATTTT	CASSPRFSGNTIYF
NA	TRBV4-3	NA	TRBJ1-2	TGCGCCAGCAGCCCAATCACGGGGGAACAGCTCTATGGCTACACCTTC	CASSPITGEQLYGYTF
NA	TRBV27	NA	TRBJ2-7	TGTGCCAGCAGTTCCCGCTACGAGCAGTACTTC	CASSSRYEQYF
NA	TRBV5-4	NA	TRBJ1-2	TGTGCCAGCAGCTTGGTTGGAGGCCAGCAGGGCTACACCTTC	CASSLVGGQQGYTF
NA	TRBV29-1	NA	TRBJ1-1	TGCAGCGTGTGGACGGGCGGGGGGACTGAAGCTTTCTTT	CSVWTGGGTEAFF
TRBD2	TRBV9	NA	TRBJ2-1	TGTGCCAGCAGACCCGGACTAGCGGGAGTGGACAGTGAGCAGTTCTTC	CASRPGLAGVDSEQFF
NA	TRBV6-5	NA	TRBJ1-2	TGTGCCAGCAGTTACCCGGGGTCGGCCCGGGGCTACACCTTC	CASSYPGSARGYTF
TRBD2	TRBV11-1	NA	TRBJ2-7	TGTGCCAGCAGCTTAGTAACCGGGGGGGCGTGGATCCACGAGCAGTACTTC	CASSLVTGGAWIHEQYF
TRBD2	TRBV9	NA	TRBJ2-3	TGTGCCAGCAGCGTAAGCCGCGGGGGGGGACCTGAGGATACGCAGTATTTT	CASSVSRGGGPEDTQYF
NA	TRBV2	NA	TRBJ2-3	TGTGCCAGCCTGGTGAACAGGGCCACCACAGATACGCAGTATTTT	CASLVNRATTDTQYF
NA	TRBV10-3	NA	TRBJ2-1	TGTGCCATCAGTGAACCGAAGACGGGAGTACATGAGCAGTTCTTC	CAISEPKTGVHEQFF
NA	TRBV5-4	NA	TRBJ1-2	TGTGCCAGCAGCGACAGTCTCTATGGCTACACCTTC	CASSDSLYGYTF
NA	TRBV5-6	medium-sized	TRBJ1-1	TGTGCCAGCAGCTTAAGGGGAACTGAAGCTTTCTTT	CASSLRGTEAFF
NA	TRBV4-3	few	TRBJ2-7	TGCGCCAGCAGCCAAGAAGGGGGTCGAAAAGGTGACGAGCAGTACTTC	CASSQEGGRKGDEQYF
NA	TRBV15	NA	TRBJ2-7	TGTGCCACCAGCAGAGAGATAGCGGATATCTCCTACGAGCAGTACTTC	CATSREIADISYEQYF
NA	TRBV7-2	NA	TRBJ2-1	TGTGCCAGCAGCTCCGCGGTCTCCAATGAGCAGTTCTTC	CASSSAVSNEQFF
NA	TRBV4-2	NA	TRBJ2-1	TGTGCCAGCAGCCAAGTAGGGGGCTACAATGAGCAGTTCTTC	CASSQVGGYNEQFF
TRBD1	TRBV19	NA	TRBJ2-3	TGTGCCAGTAGTATCGGGGGGACAGGGGGAGCAGATACGCAGTATTTT	CASSIGGTGGADTQYF
TRBD1	TRBV11-1	NA	TRBJ2-3	TGTGCCAGCAGTCTCCTCAAATCGGCAGGGGGCGTTAATACGCAGTATTTT	CASSLLKSAGGVNTQYF
NA	TRBV11-1	NA	TRBJ1-2	TGTGCCAGCAGCCAGGGAACGAGAGGCGAAGCTAACTATGGCTACACCTTC	CASSQGTRGEANYGYTF
NA	TRBV27	NA	TRBJ1-1	TGTGCCAGCAGTTTCGGGCGGGACACTGAAGCTTTCTTT	CASSFGRDTEAFF
TRBD2	TRBV5-4	NA	TRBJ2-7	TGTGCCAGCAGTGACAGCGGGAGGGGGTTTTACGAGCAGTACTTC	CASSDSGRGFYEQYF
NA	TRBV11-3	NA	TRBJ2-7	TGTGCCAGCAGTCAGGGGCCGCCCTACGAGCAGTACTTC	CASSQGPPYEQYF
TRBD1	TRBV10-3	NA	TRBJ1-2	TGTGCCACCAGAGGGGACAGGAGTTATGGCTACACCTTC	CATRGDRSYGYTF
TRBD2	TRBV5-1	NA	TRBJ2-7	TGCGCCAGCGGCCTGACTAGCGGGATAAGCTCCTACGAGCAGTACTTC	CASGLTSGISSYEQYF
TRBD1	TRBV6-6	NA	TRBJ2-2	TGTGCCAGCAGAGGGACAGGGGATGTCGGGGAGCTGTTTTTT	CASRGTGDVGELFF
TRBD1	TRBV11-2	NA	TRBJ1-6	TGTGCCAGCAGCCTCGAGGGACAGATTAATTCACCCCTCCACTTT	CASSLEGQINSPLHF
NA	TRBV19	NA	TRBJ1-4	TGTGCCAGTAGTATAGATGGCCAATTAAATGAAAAACTGTTTTTT	CASSIDGQLNEKLFF
TRBD1	TRBV27	NA	TRBJ1-4	TGTGCCAGCAGTCCTCGTAACAGGGGTTGGGAAAAACTGTTTTTT	CASSPRNRGWEKLFF
TRBD1	TRBV4-3	NA	TRBJ1-5	TGCGCCAGCAGCCAAGTTTGGGGACAGAGCAATCAGCCCCAGCATTTT	CASSQVWGQSNQPQHF
TRBD2	TRBV9	NA	TRBJ2-5	TGTGCCAGCAGCACCGGACTAGCGGGAGTGGAGACCCAGTACTTC	CASSTGLAGVETQYF
TRBD2	TRBV29-1	NA	TRBJ2-2	TGCAGCGTAGCGGGGAGTGGGGAGCTGTTTTTT	CSVAGSGELFF
NA	TRBV7-2	NA	TRBJ2-2	TGTGCCAGCAGCGCCCAGGGGGGCACCGGGGAGCTGTTTTTT	CASSAQGGTGELFF
NA	TRBV11-3	NA	TRBJ2-2	TGTGCCAGCAGCCGCACCGGGGAGCTGTTTTTT	CASSRTGELFF
TRBD1	TRBV5-1	NA	TRBJ1-2	TGCGCCAGCAGCCCAACCGGGACAGGGGGCGATGGCTACACCTTC	CASSPTGTGGDGYTF
NA	TRBV5-1	NA	TRBJ2-7	TGCGCCAGCAGCGAGAGGGGGAACTTTTACGAGCAGTACTTC	CASSERGNFYEQYF
NA	TRBV9	many	TRBJ1-1	TGTGCCAGCAGCGCAAGTAGCCGGAACACTGAAGCTTTCTTT	CASSASSRNTEAFF
TRBD1	TRBV7-2	many	TRBJ2-1	TGTGCCAGCAGCCCGACAGGGTTAAACAATGAGCAGTTCTTC	CASSPTGLNNEQFF
NA	TRBV11-1	once	TRBJ2-3	TGTGCCAGCAGCTACCTAGGTTGGGAGGCAGATACGCAGTATTTT	CASSYLGWEADTQYF
NA	TRBV19	few	TRBJ1-2	NA	CASTSGRAGGYTF
TRBD1	TRBV7-2	NA	TRBJ1-2	TGTGCCAGCAGAACAGGGACAGCCCAGGATGGCTACACCTTC	CASRTGTAQDGYTF
NA	TRBV7-9	NA	TRBJ1-1	TGTGCCAGCAGCACGACAGGGAACACTGAAGCTTTCTTT	CASSTTGNTEAFF
TRBD2	TRBV9	NA	TRBJ2-1	TGTGCCAGCAGCGTCCAGCGGGGGGGCGAGCAGTTCTTC	CASSVQRGGEQFF
NA	TRBV7-2	NA	TRBJ1-1	TGTGCCAGCAGCTTAGCATACGGGGGAGAAACTGAAGCTTTCTTT	CASSLAYGGETEAFF
NA	TRBV14	NA	TRBJ2-7	TGTGCCAGCAGCCAAGTCGGACAATGGGCAGGGATACGGTACGAGCAGTACTTC	CASSQVGQWAGIRYEQYF